This T cell receptor (beta chain) was retrieved from a study of T cell responses to AZD1222 COVID-19 vaccine. About this clone itself: Its specificity is unknown.

Researchers grouped second doses given at about 4 or about 12 weeks into one pool. The method was immunoSEQ multiplex PCR; TCRdb's version includes in-frame clones alone and lacks a portion of them. Seen here are more than 75,000 clones, 90% observed once, and the top ten hold 5.4%. With 0 bases removed from V and 6 bases from J, the gap between germline ends came to 12 bases. Germline CDR1 MNHEY, CDR2 SVGAGI. This CDR3 region has 15 residues. Study conclusions and caveats: Along spike, vaccine-associated CD4 TCRs were found throughout, with dominance at 160-218 and 743-854. All repertoire sampling was performed exclusively after the peak T cell response. Mostly white British, mostly female donors; authors suggested clonal diversity may be underestimated.

The chain has TRBV6-5 and TRBJ2-4; either TRBD1 or TRBD2 may supply D (6 bases each). This specimen was peripheral blood, taken 28 days after the second AZD1222 dose. The sequence was obtained from an adult who received the AZD1222 COVID-19 vaccine. The CDR3 region is CASSYSQGGGNIQYF. In DNA, the CDR3 is TGTGCCAGCAGTTACTCACAGGGAGGAGGAAACATTCAGTACTTC.